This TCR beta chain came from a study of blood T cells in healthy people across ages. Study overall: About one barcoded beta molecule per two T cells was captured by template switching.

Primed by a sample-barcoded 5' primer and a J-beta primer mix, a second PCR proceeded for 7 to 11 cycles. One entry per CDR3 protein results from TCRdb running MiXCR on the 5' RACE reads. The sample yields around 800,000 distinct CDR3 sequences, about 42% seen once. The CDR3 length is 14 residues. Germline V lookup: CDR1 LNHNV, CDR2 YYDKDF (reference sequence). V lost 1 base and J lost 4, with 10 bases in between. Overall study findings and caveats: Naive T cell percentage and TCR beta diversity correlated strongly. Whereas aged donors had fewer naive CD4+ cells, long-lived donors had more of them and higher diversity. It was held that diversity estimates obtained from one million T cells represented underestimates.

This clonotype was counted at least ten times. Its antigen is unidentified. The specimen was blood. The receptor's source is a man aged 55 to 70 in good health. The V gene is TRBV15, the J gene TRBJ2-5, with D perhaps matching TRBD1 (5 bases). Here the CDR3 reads CATSRGGMGETQYF. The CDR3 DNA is TGTGCCACCAGCAGAGGGGGCATGGGAGAGACCCAGTACTTC.